The entry that follows covers one T cell receptor beta chain sequence. Its antigen remains unknown. Only in-frame clones appear in the TCRdb table, and some are missing; sequencing was by immunoSEQ multiplex PCR. The sample shows around 100,000 clones, around 82% of them seen only once. The sample belongs to a study of T cell responses to AZD1222 COVID-19 vaccine. Study-level points and caveats: Baseline seropositivity characterized only 5 to 7 AZD1222 recipients. Most donors were white British and more were female, and clonal diversity was possibly underestimated. Among spike-specific TCRs, nearly half reportedly target unmutated variant regions.

Between the trimmed V and J ends, which lost 5 bases and 3 bases, there was a span of 7 bases. CDR3 length equals 12 residues. From germline, CDR1 is SGHAT and CDR2 FQNNGV. The chain employs TRBV11-2 and TRBJ1-2; no reliable D call. This sample comprised peripheral blood, obtained on day 0 of AZD1222 vaccination. The clonotype originates from an adult in good health. The CDR3 is CASSPGYYGYTF. The CDR3 bases are TGTGCCAGCAGCCCGGGGTACTATGGCTACACCTTC.